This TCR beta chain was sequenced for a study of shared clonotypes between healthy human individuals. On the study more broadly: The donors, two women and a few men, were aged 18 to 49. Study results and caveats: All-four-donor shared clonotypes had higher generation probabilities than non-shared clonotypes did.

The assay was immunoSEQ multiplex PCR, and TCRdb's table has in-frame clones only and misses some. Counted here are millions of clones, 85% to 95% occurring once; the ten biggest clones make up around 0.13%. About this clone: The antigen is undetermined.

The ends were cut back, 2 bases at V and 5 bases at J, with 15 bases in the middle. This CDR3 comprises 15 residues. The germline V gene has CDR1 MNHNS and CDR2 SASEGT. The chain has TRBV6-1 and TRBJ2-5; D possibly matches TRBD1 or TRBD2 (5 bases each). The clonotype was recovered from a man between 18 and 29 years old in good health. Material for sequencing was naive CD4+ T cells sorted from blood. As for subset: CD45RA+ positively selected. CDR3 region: CASSELGVRTETQYF. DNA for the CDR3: TGTGCCAGCAGTGAATTGGGGGTTAGAACGGAGACCCAGTACTTC.